These 22 T cell receptor beta chains were all obtained from the same sample, sequenced in a study of T cells in localized non-small cell lung cancer. Using immunoSEQ multiplex PCR, the repertoire was profiled, and TCRdb retains in-frame clones only, with some absent. The sample lists just under 20,000 clones, 75% to 90% occurring once. The starting material was peripheral blood, obtained before any cancer treatment. The receptor source for this set is a man between 40 and 70 years old with stage I lung adenocarcinoma.

This chain links TRBV19 with TRBJ2-2; unclear D gene. The CDR3 length is 15 residues. CDR1 and CDR2 from the germline V gene are LNHDA and SQIVND (reference sequence). The V and J ends lost 1 base and 0 bases respectively, with 6 bases between them. CDR3 DNA: TGTGCCAGTAGTATAGGTAGAGCGAACACCGGGGAGCTGTTTTTT. Translated: CASSIGRANTGELFF.

This clone is labeled large. V gene TRBV30 combines with J gene TRBJ1-4; no firm D call. The CDR3 has 13 amino acids. V was trimmed by 8 bases and J by 4 bases, leaving 14 bases between them. Germline V gene lookup returns CDR1 GTSNPN and CDR2 SVGIG (reference sequence). The CDR3 nucleotides are TGTGCCGCCTTGGAGGGCCTTAATGAAAAACTGTTTTTT. Protein sequence: CAALEGLNEKLFF.

V usage is TRBV4-1 and J usage is TRBJ2-7; D may be TRBD2 (6 bases). Trimming left V 0 bases short and J 3 bases short, with 12 bases between. Germline loops: CDR1 MGHRA, CDR2 YSYEKL. The CDR3 length is 15 residues. The CDR3 loop is CASSQEGAGSYEQYF. The DNA for the CDR3 is TGCGCCAGCAGCCAAGAAGGGGCCGGGAGCTACGAGCAGTACTTC.

The J gene is TRBJ2-1, the V gene TRBV7-3; the D is unclear. CDR1 is SGHTA and CDR2 is FQGTGA in the germline V gene. Trimming took off 5 bases at V and 0 bases at J, with 11 bases between the two ends. This CDR3 contains 15 residues. CDR3 in amino acids: CASSHQKSSYNEQFF. The CDR3 DNA reads as TGTGCCAGCAGCCACCAAAAAAGCTCCTACAATGAGCAGTTCTTC.

The chain is built from TRBV19 and TRBJ2-1; D perhaps matches TRBD2 (5 bases). Trimming left V 4 bases short and J 4 bases short, with 14 bases between. CDR3 length: 15 amino acids. The V gene's germline CDR1 is LNHDA and CDR2 SQIVND (reference sequence). CDR3 sequence: CASSTGRRTYNEQFF. In DNA, the CDR3 is TGTGCCAGTAGTACCGGACGGAGGACTTACAATGAGCAGTTCTTC.

V and J are TRBV6-1 and TRBJ1-2; D remains ambiguous. The CDR3 runs to 13 residues. Trimming removed 4 bases from V and 3 bases from J, with 9 bases in between. Germline assignment: CDR1 MNHNS and CDR2 SASEGT. The CDR3 loop is CASSGEGYYGYTF. DNA for the CDR3: TGTGCCAGCAGTGGAGAGGGCTACTATGGCTACACCTTC.

This chain links TRBV30 with TRBJ2-1; a possible D gene is TRBD2 (5 bases). Germline loops: CDR1 GTSNPN, CDR2 SVGIG (reference sequence). V gave up 4 bases and J gave up 4 bases, with 26 bases separating them. This CDR3 region has 18 residues. The CDR3 protein is CAWKRFSLGIKGYNEQFF. As DNA, the CDR3 is TGTGCCTGGAAAAGGTTCAGTCTCGGGATTAAAGGATACAATGAGCAGTTCTTC.

The chain combines TRBV18 with TRBJ2-5, with 8 bases aligning to TRBD1. The CDR3 is 14 residues long. V trimming: 4 bases; J trimming: 0 bases; junction bases outside the gene matches: 1. The V gene's germline CDR1 is KGHSH and CDR2 LQKENI. The CDR3 region is CASSRDRNQETQYF. CDR3 DNA sequence: TGTGCCAGCTCACGGGACAGGAACCAAGAGACCCAGTACTTC.

The CDR3 spells CASSLAWDAIYGYTF. As DNA, the CDR3 is TGTGCCAGCAGCTTAGCGTGGGACGCCATCTATGGCTACACCTTC. This rearrangement joins TRBV7-2 to TRBJ1-2; TRBD1 is a possible D gene (5 bases). V gave up 0 bases and J gave up 4 bases, with 12 bases separating them. This CDR3 spans 15 amino acids. Per the germline V gene, CDR1 is SGHTA and CDR2 is FQGNSA.

J is TRBJ1-2 and V is TRBV19; possibly TRBD1 for D (5 bases). The CDR3 is made up of 14 amino acids. Germline V lookup: CDR1 LNHDA, CDR2 SQIVND (reference sequence). The V end lost 4 bases, the J end lost 4 bases, and 13 bases lay between the germline ends. The CDR3 sequence: CASSTGQGRYGYTF. CDR3 bases: TGTGCCAGTAGTACGGGTCAGGGTCGCTATGGCTACACCTTC. The full variable domain, its missing parts supplied by reference TRBV19 and TRBJ1-2, is DGGITQSPKYLFRKEGQNVTLSCEQNLNHDAMYWYRQDPGQGLRLIYYSQIVNDFQKGDIAEGYSVSREKKESFPLTVTSAQKNPTAFYLCASSTGQGRYGYTFGSGTRLTVV.

This clone was seen only a few times. The genes are TRBV2 and TRBJ1-2; 8 bases align to TRBD1. The V segment lost 3 bases and the J segment 6 bases; nucleotides outside the gene matches: 6. From germline, CDR1 is SNHLY and CDR2 FYNNEI. CDR3 length: 14 amino acids. The DNA for the CDR3 is TGTGCCAGCAGTGATAGGAGGACAGGGAATGGCTACACCTTC. It specifies CASSDRRTGNGYTF.

This clone showed up just once. The chain is built from TRBV27 and TRBJ2-1; D not resolved. This CDR3 comprises 13 residues. Trimming took off 4 bases at V and 5 bases at J, with 9 bases between the two ends. Germline V gene sequence: CDR1 MNHEY, CDR2 SMNVEV (reference sequence). DNA of the CDR3: TGTGCCAGCAGTTGGTTCCAGAACAATGAGCAGTTCTTC. As protein: CASSWFQNNEQFF.

The chain employs TRBV19 and TRBJ1-1; D is undetermined. The CDR3 runs 14 residues. The V end lost 3 bases, the J end lost 3 bases, and 11 bases lay between the germline ends. Germline CDR1 LNHDA, CDR2 SQIVND (reference sequence). As DNA, the CDR3 is TGTGCCAGTAGTATTGGGAGGTACGACACTGAAGCTTTCTTT. It encodes CASSIGRYDTEAFF.

V gene TRBV19 combines with J gene TRBJ2-2, with D possibly being TRBD2 (5 bases). The ends were cut back, 5 bases at V and 2 bases at J, with 12 bases in the middle. This CDR3 comprises 15 residues. Germline lookup yields CDR1 LNHDA and CDR2 SQIVND (reference sequence). Here the CDR3 reads CASSSGTPNTGELFF. CDR3 in DNA: TGTGCCAGTAGTTCGGGAACCCCTAACACCGGGGAGCTGTTTTTT.

This chain joins TRBV5-1 and TRBJ2-3, with 14 bases lining up with TRBD2. V shed 6 bases and J 6 bases; nucleotides not matched to a gene: 9. The CDR3 sequence is 16 residues long. Germline V gene data show CDR1 as SGHRS and CDR2 as YFSETQ. DNA for the CDR3: TGCGCCAGCACTGTTCGGACTAGCGGGGGGATTGATACGCAGTATTTT. Its translation: CASTVRTSGGIDTQYF.

The J gene is TRBJ1-1, the V gene TRBV6-1, with no clear D. The V gene lost 4 bases and the J gene lost 1 base, with 7 bases spanning the gap. Germline-derived CDR1 and CDR2 are MNHNS and SASEGT. There are 13 residues in the CDR3. The chain's CDR3 is CASSATANTEAFF. CDR3 coding DNA: TGTGCCAGCAGTGCAACAGCGAACACTGAAGCTTTCTTT.

V and J are TRBV27 and TRBJ2-7, with TRBD2 identical over 8 bases. The germline V gene encodes CDR1 MNHEY and CDR2 SMNVEV (reference sequence). The CDR3 sequence is 18 residues long. After removal of 7 bases from V and 6 bases from J, the junction contained 23 bases not matched to a gene. The CDR3 DNA is TGTGCCAGCAAAACCCTTCCGAGACTAGCGAGAGGGCCGGGCGAGCAGTACTTC. Amino acid sequence: CASKTLPRLARGPGEQYF.

The chain carries TRBV5-1 and TRBJ2-7; 8 nucleotides line up with TRBD1. The CDR3 has 15 amino acids. Per the germline V gene, CDR1 is SGHRS and CDR2 is YFSETQ. Trimming removed 6 bases from V and 2 bases from J; junction bases left unmatched: 10. The CDR3 DNA sequence: TGCGCCAGCAACGATCCGGGACAGGCTGCCTACGAGCAGTACTTC. It encodes CASNDPGQAAYEQYF.

CDR3 in DNA: TGTGCCAGCAGCACCGAGGTCCGGGGACAGGGGTTTGTAGCTGAAGCTTTCTTT. Translating it yields CASSTEVRGQGFVAEAFF. The chain carries TRBV21-1 and TRBJ1-1; no DNA check was done on the table's D call, TRBD1. TRBV21-1 is a documented pseudogene. This CDR3 is built from 18 residues.

The chain recombines TRBV11-3 with TRBJ2-2; D possibly corresponds to TRBD1 (6 bases). Germline assignment: CDR1 SGHNT and CDR2 YENEEA. The CDR3 length is 14 residues. With 5 bases removed from V and 6 bases from J, the gap between germline ends came to 13 bases. CDR3 residues: CASSNRVGAGELFF. DNA of the CDR3: TGTGCCAGCAGCAACAGGGTGGGGGCCGGGGAGCTGTTTTTT.

As DNA, the CDR3 is TGTGCCAGCAGCTCCGACAGCTCCACTGAAGCTTTCTTT. This encodes CASSSDSSTEAFF. The chain joins TRBV5-6 to TRBJ1-1, with a weak D call TRBD1 (5 bases). Per the germline V gene, CDR1 is SGHDT and CDR2 is YYEEEE. The CDR3 is made up of 13 amino acids. Trimming took 3 bases from V and 4 from J, leaving 10 bases between them.

This chain uses TRBV5-4 with TRBJ1-2; D perhaps matches TRBD1 (6 bases). This CDR3 spans 14 amino acids. Germline CDR1 SGHNT, CDR2 YYREEE (reference sequence). The V and J ends lost 9 bases and 5 bases respectively, with 20 bases between them. The CDR3 DNA follows: TGTGCCACCTCACGTTCAACAGGGTTTTATGGCTACACCTTC. Residues: CATSRSTGFYGYTF.